The 23 T cell receptor beta chains reported below all come from one sample, sequenced in a study of spatial heterogeneity in lung cancer. TCRdb ran MiXCR on the 5' RACE reads and lists one entry per CDR3 protein. Of roughly 6,100 distinct CDR3 sequences listed, approximately 13% are singletons. The time point was: sample taken at primary tumor resection. The sample was normal lung tissue next to the tumor, taken at surgery. These receptors were obtained from a female donor with early-stage non-small cell lung cancer.

There are many counts of this clonotype. The J gene is TRBJ2-3, the V gene TRBV29-1, with D perhaps TRBD2 (6 bases). This CDR3 is built from 15 residues. Germline lookup yields CDR1 SQVTM and CDR2 ANQGSEA. Trimming removed 3 bases from V and 0 bases from J, with 13 bases in between. CDR3 amino acids: CSVDAGWLSTDTQYF. Here the CDR3 DNA reads TGCAGCGTTGACGCGGGGTGGCTGAGCACAGATACGCAGTATTTT.

This clonotype was seen only a few times. The chain is built from TRBV27 and TRBJ1-6; TRBD1 is a possible D gene (6 bases). The germline V gene has CDR1 MNHEY and CDR2 SMNVEV (reference sequence). The CDR3 spans 15 residues. Trimming cost V 0 bases and J 10 bases, with 13 bases left between them. CDR3 in DNA: TGTGCCAGCAGTTTATCGACCCGGGGGCGGTCACCCCTCCACTTT. Encoded protein: CASSLSTRGRSPLHF.

This clonotype appeared many times. The V and J genes are TRBV3-1 and TRBJ2-3; 8 bases align to TRBD2. The germline CDR1 and CDR2 sequences are LGHDT and YNNKEL (reference sequence). The CDR3 runs to 16 residues. V lost 6 bases, J lost 3 bases, and 11 bases stayed unmatched. CDR3 loop: CASRQGRGGPTDTQYF. The CDR3, as DNA: TGTGCCAGCAGACAGGGCCGGGGGGGGCCAACAGATACGCAGTATTTT.

This clonotype was found many times. The chain uses TRBV7-2 and TRBJ1-4; tentative D call: TRBD1 (5 bases). V lost 5 bases, J lost 5 bases, and 15 bases lay in between. The CDR3 runs 15 residues. Germline values: CDR1 SGHTA, CDR2 FQGNSA. CDR3 sequence reads: CASSLHGDLNEKLFF. The CDR3 coding sequence is TGTGCCAGCAGCCTACACGGGGACCTAAATGAAAAACTGTTTTTT.

This clonotype was detected ten times or more. V gene TRBV6-2 or TRBV6-3 combines with J gene TRBJ2-7, with D perhaps TRBD1 (5 bases). This CDR3 spans 16 amino acids. Trimming left V 5 bases short and J 0 bases short, with 17 bases between. Germline loops: CDR1 MNHEY, CDR2 SVGEGT. The CDR3 spells CASSTALGHISYEQYV. The CDR3 DNA reads as TGTGCCAGCAGTACGGCACTCGGACACATCTCCTACGAGCAGTACGTC.

Regarding this clonotype: The junction departs from the called germline gene at one end, perhaps through a read error. This chain links TRBV12-3 or TRBV12-4 with TRBJ2-4, with D maybe TRBD1 (6 bases). CDR3 length: 14 residues. The CDR3 loop reads CVSTRSWGQSIQYF. The CDR3, as DNA: TGTGTCAGCACCCGAAGTTGGGGGCAAAGCATTCAGTACTTC.

This sequence joins TRBV6-2 or TRBV6-3 and TRBJ2-3; D is perhaps TRBD1 (5 bases). Germline V gives CDR1 MNHEY, CDR2 SVGEGT. The germline V and J ends were trimmed by 10 bases and 1 base, with 12 bases remaining between them. The CDR3 is 13 amino acids. The chain's CDR3 is CATRTTGTDTQYF. DNA for the CDR3: TGTGCCACCAGAACGACAGGCACAGATACGCAGTATTTT.

This clonotype was recorded many times. The chain combines TRBV4-3 with TRBJ2-2; TRBD2 matches at 8 bases. The CDR3 consists of 17 residues. V trimming: 4 bases; J trimming: 3 bases; junction bases outside the gene matches: 10. The germline gives CDR1 LGHNA, CDR2 YSLEER. CDR3: CASSRPFQRGYTGELFF. CDR3 DNA sequence: TGCGCCAGCAGCCGGCCCTTTCAGCGGGGGTACACCGGGGAGCTGTTTTTT.

There are many counts of this clonotype. The J gene is TRBJ1-1, the V gene TRBV6-1; the D gene is possibly TRBD1 (6 bases). This CDR3 comprises 15 residues. The germline V gene encodes CDR1 MNHNS and CDR2 SASEGT. Deletions cut 7 bases from V and 2 bases from J, with 17 bases between. The DNA of the CDR3 is TGTGCCAGCAAGCTGGGACAAGCCACCAACACTGAAGCTTTCTTT. Amino acid sequence: CASKLGQATNTEAFF.

The chain links TRBV4-3 to TRBJ2-1; a weak D match, TRBD2 (5 bases). The CDR3 extends over 16 amino acids. CDR1 is LGHNA, CDR2 YSLEER, per germline. The ends were cut back, 0 bases at V and 1 base at J, with 10 bases in the middle. The CDR3 bases are TGCGCCAGCAGCCAAGATCGGGGTCATTCCTACAATGAGCAGTTCTTC. Translation gives CASSQDRGHSYNEQFF.

This clonotype has only a few counts. CDR3 residues: CSVGFRTSGANVLTF. The CDR3 nucleotides read TGCAGCGTTGGCTTCAGGACCTCTGGGGCCAACGTCCTGACTTTC. This chain links TRBV29-1 with TRBJ2-6, with no clear D. The CDR3 extends over 15 amino acids. Germline CDR1 is SQVTM and CDR2 is ANQGSEA. V was trimmed by 4 bases and J by 0 bases, leaving 10 bases between them.

The V call is TRBV6-1, the J call TRBJ2-3, with D hard to call. V was clipped by 7 bases and J by 8 bases, with 19 bases between them. The CDR3 loop spans 14 amino acids. Per the germline V gene, CDR1 is MNHNS and CDR2 is SASEGT. The CDR3 coding sequence is TGTGCCAGCATTCGGACGGCACAGAAGGGTACGCAGTATTTT. Its translation is CASIRTAQKGTQYF.

A note on this clonotype: One base away lies a much larger clone, so this may be a sequencing read error. The chain carries TRBV5-1 and TRBJ1-1; no clear D. The CDR3 length is 13 residues. Deletions cut 0 bases from V and 7 bases from J, with 10 bases between. Germline V gene lookup returns CDR1 SGHRS and CDR2 YFSETQ. This CDR3 reads CASSLGAEDEAFF. The CDR3 DNA reads TGCGCCAGCAGCTTGGGGGCAGAGGATGAAGCTTTCTTT.

By proportion, this clonotype is medium-sized (0.01 to 0.1%). The genes are TRBV29-1 and TRBJ2-5; TRBD1 agrees at 7 bases. Germline loops: CDR1 SQVTM, CDR2 ANQGSEA. There are 13 residues in the CDR3. Unmatched junction bases numbered 3, after V lost 4 bases and J lost 1 base. The CDR3 sequence is CSVGQGGQETQYF. CDR3 in DNA: TGCAGCGTTGGACAGGGTGGCCAAGAGACCCAGTACTTC.

This clonotype was seen many times. This sequence joins TRBV4-2 and TRBJ2-1; weak D call: TRBD2 (6 bases). V lost 5 bases to trimming and J lost 8 bases, with 19 bases between them. There are 15 residues in the CDR3. Germline CDR1 reads LGHNA; CDR2 reads YNFKEQ. The CDR3 loop reads CASSARLARVHEQFF. CDR3 DNA sequence: TGTGCCAGCAGCGCCCGGCTAGCGCGTGTTCATGAGCAGTTCTTC.

In its sample, this clonotype was seen once. This chain joins TRBV15 and TRBJ2-7; D is possibly TRBD1 or TRBD2 (6 bases each). CDR1 and CDR2 (germline): LNHNV, YYDKDF (reference sequence). Trimming took 0 bases from V and 5 from J, leaving 17 bases between them. The CDR3 extends over 16 amino acids. The CDR3 nucleotides read TGTGCCACCAGCAGAGATTTGTCCGGGGGCAGGGACGAGCAGTACTTC. Protein product: CATSRDLSGGRDEQYF.

The rearrangement uses TRBV29-1 and TRBJ2-2; weak D call: TRBD1 (5 bases). CDR1 is SQVTM, CDR2 ANQGSEA, per germline. The CDR3 consists of 14 residues. V dropped 4 bases and J dropped 2 bases, with 11 bases sitting between them. This CDR3 is CSVGPQVNTGELFF. DNA of the CDR3: TGCAGCGTTGGTCCACAGGTTAACACCGGGGAGCTGTTTTTT.

This clonotype was detected many times. This chain links TRBV11-2 with TRBJ1-1; D not resolved. The V gene's germline CDR1 is SGHAT and CDR2 FQNNGV. V lost 0 bases, J lost 1 base, and 9 bases lay in between. The CDR3 loop spans 15 amino acids. CDR3 coding DNA: TGTGCCAGCAGCTTAGATTCGGTCGGGAACACTGAAGCTTTCTTT. Translating gives CASSLDSVGNTEAFF.

There are many counts of this clonotype. V and J are TRBV6-2 or TRBV6-3 and TRBJ2-1; D remains ambiguous. V lost 8 bases, J lost 8 bases, and 19 bases lay in between. This CDR3 comprises 14 residues. CDR1 and CDR2 from the germline V gene are MNHEY and SVGEGT. This CDR3 is CASSSSIESHEQFF. Here the CDR3 DNA reads TGTGCCAGCTCCTCCAGCATCGAGTCCCATGAGCAGTTCTTC.

The gene calls are TRBV7-9 and TRBJ1-1; no reliable D call. CDR3 size: 14 residues. V was trimmed by 6 bases and J by 1 base, leaving 12 bases between them. Germline-derived CDR1 and CDR2 are SEHNR and FQNEAQ (reference sequence). The CDR3 reads CASSFPAPNTEAFF. The CDR3 DNA sequence: TGTGCCAGCAGTTTTCCTGCCCCGAACACTGAAGCTTTCTTT.

This clonotype was observed at least ten times. The chain links TRBV7-6 to TRBJ2-2; D not certain. This CDR3 comprises 12 residues. The V and J ends lost 5 bases and 3 bases respectively, with 4 bases between them. Per the germline V gene, CDR1 is SGHVS and CDR2 is FNYEAQ. The CDR3 spells CASSPDTGELFF. As DNA, the CDR3 is TGTGCCAGCAGCCCGGACACCGGGGAGCTGTTTTTT.

Regarding this clonotype: A read error is possible here, since a much larger clone lies one base away. The chain joins TRBV5-8 to TRBJ2-5; 9 bases map to TRBD2. The CDR3 has 17 amino acids. CDR1 and CDR2 (germline): SGHTS, YDEGEE. The CDR3 coding sequence is TGTGCCAACAGCTTCATATTCGGGCTAGCGGGGAAAGAGACCCAGTACTTC. It translates to CANSFIFGLAGKETQYF.

This clonotype is judged large. V and J are TRBV7-9 and TRBJ2-1; D unresolved. Trimming left V 6 bases short and J 9 bases short, with 12 bases between. Germline V gene lookup returns CDR1 SEHNR and CDR2 FQNEAQ (reference sequence). The CDR3 sequence is 12 residues long. CDR3 region: CASRPPSAEQFF. The CDR3 DNA reads TGTGCCAGCAGGCCCCCGTCTGCTGAGCAGTTCTTC.